The 32 T cell receptor beta chains below all came from one sample that was sequenced in a study of shared clonotypes between healthy human individuals. Generated by immunoSEQ multiplex PCR, the TCRdb table keeps only in-frame clones and is missing some. Of some 790,000 clones in the sample, 72% were seen once. Input material: memory CD4+ T cells sorted from blood. Subset: CD45RA-negative fraction. These receptor sequences come from a woman under 40 in good health.

The chain is built from TRBV19 and TRBJ2-7; 10 bases align to TRBD1. With 3 bases clipped from V and 7 bases from J, the junction kept 12 bases outside the gene matches. The CDR3 length is 16 residues. Germline V lookup: CDR1 LNHDA, CDR2 SQIVND (reference sequence). CDR3 bases: TGTGCCAGTAGTATTCGTCTCGGGACAGGGGAAGGGGAGCAGTACTTC. Amino acid sequence: CASSIRLGTGEGEQYF.

The CDR3 loop is CASSRITGGKETQYF. In DNA, the CDR3 is TGTGCCAGCAGCCGAATAACAGGGGGCAAAGAGACCCAGTACTTC. The V and J genes are TRBV28 and TRBJ2-5; 9 bases are a match to TRBD1. This CDR3 region has 15 residues. Germline V lookup: CDR1 MDHEN, CDR2 SYDVKM. V trimming: 6 bases; J trimming: 3 bases; junction bases outside the gene matches: 8. The whole variable domain, filled in from reference TRBV28 and TRBJ2-5, reads DVKVTQSSRYLVKRTGEKVFLECVQDMDHENMFWYRQDPGLGLRLIYFSYDVKMKEKGDIPEGYSVSREKKERFSLILESASTNQTSMYLCASSRITGGKETQYFGPGTRLLVL.

The chain has TRBV2 and TRBJ1-2, with 7 nucleotides matching TRBD1. Germline trimming cut 6 bases from V and 3 bases from J; bases unmatched to any gene: 4. This CDR3 has 13 amino acids. In germline, CDR1 is SNHLY, CDR2 FYNNEI. The CDR3 region has the DNA TGTGCCAGCAGACAGGGGCTAGACTATGGCTACACCTTC. It yields the protein CASRQGLDYGYTF.

The chain combines TRBV4-1 with TRBJ2-3; 8 nucleotides agree with TRBD2. The CDR3 spans 16 residues. Looked up from germline, CDR1 is MGHRA and CDR2 is YSYEKL. Losses at the gene ends were 3 bases for V and 0 bases for J; bases not matched to a gene: 5. The CDR3 DNA follows: TGCGCCAGCAGCCAGGTAGCGGGAACTAGCACAGATACGCAGTATTTT. This sequence encodes CASSQVAGTSTDTQYF.

This chain joins TRBV28 and TRBJ2-7, with a weak D call TRBD2 (6 bases). V was pared by 5 bases and J by 0 bases, with 11 bases between. CDR1 and CDR2 from the germline V gene are MDHEN and SYDVKM. This CDR3 contains 14 residues. Here the CDR3 reads CASSLSGVSYEQYF. CDR3 DNA: TGTGCCAGCAGTCTGTCGGGGGTCTCCTACGAGCAGTACTTC.

The V call is TRBV10-2, the J call TRBJ2-7, with D unclear. CDR1 is WSHSY, CDR2 SAAADI, per germline. The germline V and J ends were trimmed by 2 bases and 4 bases, with 12 bases remaining between them. The CDR3 contains 14 residues. CDR3 loop: CASSEQNRYYEQYF. DNA for the CDR3: TGCGCCAGCAGTGAGCAAAACCGGTATTACGAGCAGTACTTC.

The rearrangement uses TRBV27 and TRBJ2-1; 8 nucleotides agree with TRBD1. CDR1 is MNHEY, CDR2 SMNVEV, per germline (reference sequence). CDR3 length: 16 amino acids. Unmatched junction bases numbered 5, after V lost 4 bases and J lost 0 bases. The CDR3 region is CASSSPGTGSYNEQFF. DNA for the CDR3: TGTGCCAGCAGTTCACCCGGGACAGGCTCCTACAATGAGCAGTTCTTC.

The V call is TRBV14, the J call TRBJ1-2, with D possibly TRBD1 on 6 matching bases. V was trimmed by 5 bases and J by 0 bases, leaving 13 bases between them. Germline CDR1 and CDR2: SGHDN and FVKESK. This CDR3 comprises 15 residues. The CDR3 nucleotides are TGTGCCAGCAGCTCGCGTGGGGGCCCTAACTATGGCTACACCTTC. It translates to CASSSRGGPNYGYTF.

Many counts were recorded for this clone. The chain couples TRBV11-1 to TRBJ1-1, with D possibly being TRBD1 (5 bases). This CDR3 spans 14 amino acids. The V end was cut by 2 bases, the J end by 6 bases, with 13 bases between. Germline CDR1 and CDR2: SGHAT and FQDESV (reference sequence). The CDR3 bases are TGTGCCAGCAGCTTATCTCTAGGGACCGCTGAAGCTTTCTTT. Its protein is CASSLSLGTAEAFF.

This clone was counted only a few times. This chain uses TRBV29-1 with TRBJ1-1, with TRBD1 matching over 8 bases. The CDR3 consists of 14 residues. Per germline, CDR1 SQVTM and CDR2 ANQGSEA. V shed 2 bases, J shed 4 bases, and the junction held 6 bases outside the gene matches. The chain's CDR3 is CSVERTGTATEAFF. The DNA of the CDR3 is TGCAGCGTTGAACGGACAGGGACGGCCACTGAAGCTTTCTTT.

The rearrangement links TRBV18 to TRBJ2-7; TRBD2 agrees at 13 bases. Looked up from germline, CDR1 is KGHSH and CDR2 is LQKENI. The J segment lost 6 bases and the V segment lost 3 bases, leaving 2 bases of the junction unmatched. The CDR3 is 14 amino acids. CDR3 sequence: CASSPGLAGSEQYF. Here the CDR3 DNA reads TGTGCCAGCTCACCGGGACTAGCGGGATCCGAGCAGTACTTC.

This clone was picked up a small number of times. The rearrangement links TRBV11-2 to TRBJ2-7; TRBD2 matches at 15 bases. Losses at the gene ends were 3 bases for V and 6 bases for J; bases not matched to a gene: 15. CDR3 length equals 19 residues. The V gene's germline CDR1 is SGHAT and CDR2 FQNNGV. Written as DNA, the CDR3 is TGTGCCAGCAGCTTGGCCCCCGGGACTAGCGGGAGGTTTTCTCGCGAGCAGTACTTC. The encoded protein is CASSLAPGTSGRFSREQYF.

The chain uses TRBV5-1 and TRBJ1-1; perhaps TRBD1 as D (5 bases). The V end lost 3 bases, the J end lost 0 bases, and 12 bases lay between the germline ends. In germline, CDR1 is SGHRS, CDR2 YFSETQ. The CDR3 loop spans 15 amino acids. The CDR3 DNA follows: TGCGCCAGCAGCTCGGGGGACTCCTTGAACACTGAAGCTTTCTTT. This codes for CASSSGDSLNTEAFF.

The chain carries TRBV15 and TRBJ2-4; D not certain. CDR1 LNHNV and CDR2 YYDKDF come from the germline V gene (reference sequence). There are 16 residues in the CDR3. Trimming left V 3 bases short and J 0 bases short, with 12 bases between. The CDR3 nucleotides are TGTGCCACCAGCAGGCAACTGATTCTAGCCAAAAACATTCAGTACTTC. Residues: CATSRQLILAKNIQYF.

The chain employs TRBV5-1 and TRBJ2-2; the match to TRBD2 covers 7 bases. The CDR3 is made up of 16 amino acids. With V trimmed by 0 bases and J by 2 bases, 4 bases remained unmatched. Germline-derived CDR1 and CDR2 are SGHRS and YFSETQ. Here the CDR3 DNA reads TGCGCCAGCAGCTTGGCCGAGCGGGGCAACACCGGGGAGCTGTTTTTT. This codes for CASSLAERGNTGELFF.

V usage is TRBV2 and J usage is TRBJ1-2, with 8 bases aligning to TRBD1. CDR1 is SNHLY and CDR2 is FYNNEI in the germline V gene. After removal of 8 bases from V and 8 bases from J, the junction contained 10 bases not matched to a gene. The CDR3 has 13 residues. CDR3 in DNA: TGTGCCAGCTCCAGACAGGGGCAGGAGGGCTACACCTTC. This gives the protein CASSRQGQEGYTF.

The chain recombines TRBV19 with TRBJ2-1; D not certain. Germline CDR1 and CDR2: LNHDA and SQIVND (reference sequence). This CDR3 contains 15 residues. The V gene lost 0 bases and the J gene lost 9 bases, with 15 bases spanning the gap. The CDR3 DNA is TGTGCCAGTAGTATAGATTGGGCTTCGGTCGGTGAGCAGTTCTTC. Translation gives CASSIDWASVGEQFF.

This chain uses TRBV6-1 with TRBJ2-7; D not resolved. Trimming removed 8 bases at V and 0 bases at J, with 14 bases between. From germline, CDR1 is MNHNS and CDR2 SASEGT. The CDR3 runs to 14 residues. The DNA for the CDR3 is TGTGCCAGCTTTGGCAGCCTCCGCTCCTACGAGCAGTACTTC. Amino acids: CASFGSLRSYEQYF.

The chain recombines TRBV18 with TRBJ2-7; possible D gene TRBD2, 6 bases. The V end was cut by 2 bases, the J end by 3 bases, with 14 bases between. The CDR3 covers 15 residues. CDR1 and CDR2 from the germline V gene are KGHSH and LQKENI. The CDR3 spells CASSPSAGSNYEQYF. Here the CDR3 DNA reads TGTGCCAGCTCACCATCAGCGGGCAGCAACTACGAGCAGTACTTC.

The chain uses TRBV6-5 and TRBJ2-3, with TRBD2 as a possible D gene (5 bases). CDR3 size: 12 residues. Germline CDR1 and CDR2: MNHEY and SVGAGI. The V gene lost 4 bases and the J gene lost 7 bases, with 9 bases spanning the gap. The CDR3 sequence is CASSLDYHTQYF. CDR3 in DNA: TGTGCCAGCAGTTTAGACTACCATACGCAGTATTTT.

This chain links TRBV27 with TRBJ2-5, with 10 bases aligning to TRBD2. This CDR3 has 15 residues. Trimming removed 3 bases from V and 5 bases from J; junction bases left unmatched: 6. In germline, CDR1 is MNHEY, CDR2 SMNVEV (reference sequence). In DNA, the CDR3 is TGTGCCAGCAGTTTGAGACTAGCGGGCTGGGAGACCCAGTACTTC. This translates into CASSLRLAGWETQYF.

The V and J genes are TRBV6-5 and TRBJ2-5; D unresolved. Germline CDR1 reads MNHEY; CDR2 reads SVGAGI. This CDR3 region has 13 residues. Trimming took off 5 bases at V and 5 bases at J, with 12 bases between the two ends. Here the CDR3 reads CASSLHLRETQYF. CDR3 bases: TGTGCCAGCAGTCTACACCTCCGGGAGACCCAGTACTTC.

This clone is a singleton in its sample. The V call is TRBV9, the J call TRBJ2-1; TRBD1 is a possible D gene (6 bases). CDR1 is SGDLS, CDR2 YYNGEE, per germline. The CDR3 length is 15 residues. V was shortened by 4 bases and J by 6 bases, with 17 bases between the two germline ends. The CDR3 is CASSHRTGSRNEQFF. The DNA of the CDR3 is TGTGCCAGCAGCCACCGCACAGGGTCTCGCAATGAGCAGTTCTTC.

The chain uses TRBV10-3 and TRBJ2-3; TRBD2 agrees at 11 bases. The length of the CDR3 is 16 residues. CDR1 is ENHRY and CDR2 is SYGVKD in the germline V gene. Trimming at V came to 4 bases and at J to 2 bases, leaving 5 bases not matched to a gene. The CDR3 DNA reads TGTGCCATCAGTGGAGTAGCGGGAGGGCCCACAGATACGCAGTATTTT. Its protein is CAISGVAGGPTDTQYF.

The chain is built from TRBV30 and TRBJ2-1; 13 bases map to TRBD2. The CDR3 sequence is 15 residues long. CDR1 is GTSNPN and CDR2 is SVGIG in the germline V gene (reference sequence). The J segment lost 8 bases and the V segment lost 0 bases, leaving 4 bases of the junction unmatched. Written as DNA, the CDR3 is TGTGCCTGGAGTGTATGGACTAGCGGGAGTCATGAGCAGTTCTTC. This encodes CAWSVWTSGSHEQFF.

CDR3 DNA: TGTGCCAGCCCAGCGGGAGGGCCCATTTTCAACAATGAGCAGTTCTTC. Its translation is CASPAGGPIFNNEQFF. The chain couples TRBV19 to TRBJ2-1, with 10 bases lining up with TRBD2. The V gene's germline CDR1 is LNHDA and CDR2 SQIVND (reference sequence). This CDR3 region has 16 residues. J lost 5 bases, V lost 9 bases, and 13 bases had no gene match. The entire variable domain, with the rest obtained from reference TRBV19 and TRBJ2-1, is as follows: DGGITQSPKYLFRKEGQNVTLSCEQNLNHDAMYWYRQDPGQGLRLIYYSQIVNDFQKGDIAEGYSVSREKKESFPLTVTSAQKNPTAFYLCASPAGGPIFNNEQFFGPGTRLTVL.

As to this clone: The identical CDR3 is also encoded by other nucleotide sequences in the sample. The V gene is TRBV19, the J gene TRBJ1-3; D perhaps matches TRBD1 (5 bases). Trimming took off 5 bases at V and 4 bases at J, with 12 bases between the two ends. Germline assignment: CDR1 LNHDA and CDR2 SQIVND (reference sequence). This CDR3 is 14 amino acids long. The CDR3 nucleotides read TGTGCCAGTAGTTCTGGGACTGAAGGAAACACCATATATTTT. This encodes CASSSGTEGNTIYF.

The chain employs TRBV6-1 and TRBJ2-2; D gene uncertain. Trimming cost V 5 bases and J 5 bases, with 9 bases left between them. Germline CDR1 reads MNHNS; CDR2 reads SASEGT. The CDR3 is 13 residues long. CDR3 nucleotide sequence: TGTGCCAGCAGTAAACCGGAGACCGGGGAGCTGTTTTTT. This translates into CASSKPETGELFF.

The CDR3 sequence: CASSRAAYEQYF. CDR3 DNA sequence: TGTGCCAGCTCACGAGCCGCCTACGAGCAGTACTTC. This chain uses TRBV18 with TRBJ2-7; D ambiguous. The CDR3 totals 12 residues. Germline CDR1 reads KGHSH; CDR2 reads LQKENI. The ends were cut back, 4 bases at V and 2 bases at J, with 6 bases in the middle.

By proportion, this clone is medium-sized. CDR3: CASRTQGAGEKLFF. CDR3 nucleotide sequence: TGTGCCAGCAGAACTCAGGGGGCAGGCGAAAAACTGTTTTTT. The chain links TRBV5-6 to TRBJ1-4, with TRBD1 matching over 8 bases. Trimming cost V 5 bases and J 8 bases; bases outside gene matches: 8. This CDR3 is 14 amino acids long. CDR1 SGHDT and CDR2 YYEEEE come from the germline V gene.

This clone was observed a single time. The V and J genes are TRBV23-1 and TRBJ2-5; 8 bases fit TRBD1. TRBV23-1 is an ORF, with its function uncertain. Losses at the gene ends were 0 bases for V and 5 bases for J; bases not matched to a gene: 8. This CDR3 is built from 16 residues. The CDR3 DNA follows: TGCGCCAGCAGTCAATCCGGACAGGGAAGAAGGGAGACCCAGTACTTC. Translating it yields CASSQSGQGRRETQYF.

The rearrangement joins TRBV2 to TRBJ1-5; the D gene is possibly TRBD1 (6 bases). Germline assignment: CDR1 SNHLY and CDR2 FYNNEI. V lost 8 bases and J 0 bases, leaving 14 bases between the germline ends. The CDR3 loop spans 15 amino acids. CDR3 sequence reads: CASLGQPTSNQPQHF. DNA of the CDR3: TGTGCCAGCTTAGGACAGCCCACTAGCAATCAGCCCCAGCATTTT.